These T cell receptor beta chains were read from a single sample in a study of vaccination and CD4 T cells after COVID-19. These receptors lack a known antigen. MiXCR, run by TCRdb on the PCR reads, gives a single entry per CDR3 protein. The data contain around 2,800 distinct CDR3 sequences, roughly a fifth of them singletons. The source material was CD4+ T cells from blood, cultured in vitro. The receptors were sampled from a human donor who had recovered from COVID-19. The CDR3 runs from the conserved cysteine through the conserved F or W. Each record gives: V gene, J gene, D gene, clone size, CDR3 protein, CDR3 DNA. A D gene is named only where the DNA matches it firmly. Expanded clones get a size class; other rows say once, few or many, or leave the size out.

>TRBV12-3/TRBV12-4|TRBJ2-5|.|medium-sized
CASSFDRTQYF
TGTGCCAGCAGTTTCGATCGGACCCAGTACTTC
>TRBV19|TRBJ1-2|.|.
CASSTSGTESLIHGYTF
TGTGCCAGTAGTACCTCCGGGACGGAGTCCCTTATTCATGGCTACACCTTC
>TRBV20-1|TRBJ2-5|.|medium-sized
CSAMSGQDKISAQYF
TGCAGTGCCATGAGTGGGCAGGACAAAATTTCGGCCCAGTACTTC
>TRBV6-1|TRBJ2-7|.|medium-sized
CASTIAAGHEQYF
TGTGCCAGCACAATAGCTGCAGGCCACGAGCAGTACTTC
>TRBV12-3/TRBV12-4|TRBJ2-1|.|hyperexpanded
CASTWGNSYNEQFF
TGTGCCAGCACGTGGGGGAACTCCTACAATGAGCAGTTCTTC
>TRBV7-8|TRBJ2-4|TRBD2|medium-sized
CASSLKAGGLAKNIQYF
TGTGCCAGCAGCTTAAAGGCGGGGGGCCTGGCCAAAAACATTCAGTACTTC
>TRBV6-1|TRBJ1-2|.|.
CASSWDGMWYGYTF
TGTGCCAGCAGCTGGGACGGGATGTGGTATGGCTACACCTTC
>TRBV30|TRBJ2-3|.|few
CAWSLHPPNTQYF
TGTGCCTGGAGCCTCCATCCGCCCAATACGCAGTATTTT
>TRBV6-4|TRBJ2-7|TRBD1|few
CASSEIGQGPYEQYF
TGTGCCAGCAGTGAGATAGGACAGGGACCCTACGAGCAGTACTTC
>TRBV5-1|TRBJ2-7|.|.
CASSLTGSYEQYF
TGCGCCAGCAGCTTAACGGGCTCCTACGAGCAGTACTTC
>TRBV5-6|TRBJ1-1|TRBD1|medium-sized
CASSLATGGERTGEAFF
TGTGCCAGCAGCTTGGCCACAGGGGGCGAACGAACCGGTGAAGCTTTCTTT
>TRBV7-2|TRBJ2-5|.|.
CASSLGSPRETQYF
TGTGCCAGCAGCTTAGGCAGCCCTCGGGAGACCCAGTACTTC
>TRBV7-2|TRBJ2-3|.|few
CASSLASGTFTDTQYF
TGTGCCAGCAGCTTAGCCTCGGGCACCTTCACAGATACGCAGTATTTT
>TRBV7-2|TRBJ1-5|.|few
CASSLRSGNGRPQHF
TGTGCCAGCAGCTTAAGGTCGGGGAACGGTCGGCCCCAGCATTTT
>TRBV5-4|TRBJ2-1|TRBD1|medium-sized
CASSPDRGAYNEQFF
TGTGCCAGCAGCCCGGACAGGGGCGCCTACAATGAGCAGTTCTTC
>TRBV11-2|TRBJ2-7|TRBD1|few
CASSTGQGPSSEQYF
TGTGCCAGCAGCACAGGACAGGGGCCCTCTTCCGAGCAGTACTTC
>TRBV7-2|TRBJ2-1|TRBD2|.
CASSLDPSGGALEFF
TGTGCCAGCAGCTTAGACCCTAGCGGGGGGGCCCTAGAGTTCTTC
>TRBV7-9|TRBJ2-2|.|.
CASKRAETGELFF
TGTGCCAGCAAGAGGGCAGAAACCGGGGAGCTGTTTTTT
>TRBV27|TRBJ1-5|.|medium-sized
CASSHINQPQHF
TGTGCCAGCAGTCATATAAATCAGCCCCAGCATTTT
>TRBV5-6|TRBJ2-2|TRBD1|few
CASSSGQPTGELFF
TGTGCCAGCAGCTCGGGACAGCCTACCGGGGAGCTGTTTTTT
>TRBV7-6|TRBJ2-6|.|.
CASSLLGSGANVLTF
TGTGCCAGCAGCTTATTGGGGTCTGGGGCCAACGTCCTGACTTTC
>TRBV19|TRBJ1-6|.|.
CASKQGSNSPLHF
TGTGCCAGCAAACAGGGATCTAATTCACCCCTCCACTTT
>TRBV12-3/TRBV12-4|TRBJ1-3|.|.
CASSKLLGQISGNTIYF
TGTGCCAGCAGTAAGCTTCTCGGACAGATCTCTGGAAACACCATATATTTT
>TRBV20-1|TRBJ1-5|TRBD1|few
CSAETGVDQPQHF
TGCAGTGCTGAGACAGGGGTGGATCAGCCCCAGCATTTT
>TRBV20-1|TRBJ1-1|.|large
CSARVGAGAIEAFF
TGCAGTGCTAGAGTTGGAGCGGGGGCGATAGAAGCTTTCTTT
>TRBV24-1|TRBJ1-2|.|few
CATSDLYHPGKNGYTF
TGTGCCACCAGTGATTTGTATCACCCGGGGAAAAATGGCTACACCTTC